These T cell receptor beta chains were read from a single sample in a study of blood T cell repertoires in COVID-19. Some clones are missing from TCRdb's copy, which holds only in-frame ones; the method was immunoSEQ multiplex PCR. The data hold 200,000 to 250,000 clones, with 70% to 90% observed a single time. Sequences were obtained from peripheral blood. These receptor sequences come from a man aged 18 to 29 with active or convalescent COVID-19. The CDR3 runs from the conserved cysteine through the conserved F or W. D genes are given only for firm matches. Only some rows state a clone size, as once, few, many or a class for expanded clones.

d_gene | j_gene | v_gene | abundance | CDR3nt | CDR3aa
- | TRBJ1-1 | TRBV7-2 | - | TGTGCCAGCAGCCAACGACAGATTGTGACTGAAGCTTTCTTT | CASSQRQIVTEAFF
- | TRBJ1-5 | TRBV28 | - | TGTGCCAGCATTACGATGCGGGGCAATCAGCCCCAGCATTTT | CASITMRGNQPQHF
- | TRBJ1-1 | TRBV11-2 | few | TGTGCCAGCAGCCCGCCCCAGGGAATGAACACTGAAGCTTTCTTT | CASSPPQGMNTEAFF
TRBD1 | TRBJ1-2 | TRBV6-6 | - | TGTGCCAGCAGTACTAATCAGGGGGCGTTGGCGGGCTACACCTTC | CASSTNQGALAGYTF
- | TRBJ1-1 | TRBV7-9 | - | TGTGCCAGCAGCTTTACAGGGAACACTGAAGCTTTCTTT | CASSFTGNTEAFF
TRBD1 | TRBJ2-7 | TRBV27 | - | TGTGCCAGCAGTTTTAGGGTCAGGGGGATGGGGCTGTACGAGCAGTACTTC | CASSFRVRGMGLYEQYF
- | TRBJ2-3 | TRBV19 | - | TGTGCCAGTAATAGCAGGGGCCCCAGCTACACAGATACGCAGTATTTT | CASNSRGPSYTDTQYF
- | TRBJ1-6 | TRBV19 | - | TGTGCCAGTAGTGCCCCCAGCTATAATTCACCCCTCCACTTT | CASSAPSYNSPLHF
- | TRBJ2-2 | TRBV9 | - | TGTGCCAGCACGGCGGGGAACACCGGGGAGCTGTTTTTT | CASTAGNTGELFF
TRBD1 | TRBJ1-1 | TRBV10-1 | - | TGCGCCAGCAGTGACGGGCAGGGGGTGACTGAAGCTTTCTTT | CASSDGQGVTEAFF
- | TRBJ2-2 | TRBV7-9 | - | TGTGCCAGCAGCTTGGCAGGGGCCACCGGGGAGCTGTTTTTT | CASSLAGATGELFF
- | TRBJ2-1 | TRBV7-2 | once | TGTGCCAGCAGCTTAGGGTGGGCTAACAATGAGCAGTTCTTC | CASSLGWANNEQFF
- | TRBJ2-1 | TRBV2 | - | TGTGCCAGCAGTGTTGAGGTAGGGGACAATGAGCAGTTCTTC | CASSVEVGDNEQFF
TRBD1 | TRBJ1-2 | TRBV4-3 | - | TGCGCCAGCAGCCAAACAATATCGACAGGGATCTCGGATGGCTACACCTTC | CASSQTISTGISDGYTF
TRBD2 | TRBJ2-7 | TRBV6-2/TRBV6-3 | - | TGTGCCAGCAGTTACTCGAATAGCGGGAGGTACGAGCAGTACTTC | CASSYSNSGRYEQYF
- | TRBJ1-1 | TRBV7-3 | - | TGTGCCAGCGCGGCCCTCCGCACGAGTGAAGCTTTCTTT | CASAALRTSEAFF
TRBD1 | TRBJ1-2 | TRBV5-1 | - | TGCGCCAGCAGCCTACAGGGGGCGCGGGGCTACACCTTC | CASSLQGARGYTF
TRBD1 | TRBJ1-2 | TRBV10-3 | - | TGTGCCATCAGTGCCCGGACAGGGGACCATGGCTACACCTTC | CAISARTGDHGYTF
TRBD2 | TRBJ2-3 | TRBV5-4 | - | TGTGCCAGCAGCCCCGGGGGAGCGGGGGGGCGCACAGATACGCAGTATTTT | CASSPGGAGGRTDTQYF
- | TRBJ1-2 | TRBV7-9 | - | TGTGCCAGCAGCCCCCGTCGTGGGCAGGGAGGTTTTGGCTACACCTTC | CASSPRRGQGGFGYTF
TRBD2 | TRBJ2-1 | TRBV6-5 | once | TGTGCCAGCAGTTCCCTAGCGGGAGCATACAATGAGCAGTTCTTC | CASSSLAGAYNEQFF
- | TRBJ1-2 | TRBV6-2/TRBV6-3 | - | TGTGCCAGCACCCCCTGGAGGTCCACCAACTATGGCTACACCTTC | CASTPWRSTNYGYTF
- | TRBJ2-7 | TRBV3-1/TRBV3-2 | - | TGTGCCAGCAGCCAAGAGGCTCCCCAGGGTTCCTACGAGCAGTACTTC | CASSQEAPQGSYEQYF
- | TRBJ2-3 | TRBV13 | - | TGTGCCAGCAGCACCCGCCGGGGATCACAGGGAGGCACAGATACGCAGTATTTT | CASSTRRGSQGGTDTQYF
TRBD2 | TRBJ2-7 | TRBV19 | once | TGTGCCAGTAGTGTGGGACTAGCGGGGGGCGAGCAGTACTTC | CASSVGLAGGEQYF
TRBD1 | TRBJ2-7 | TRBV9 | - | TGTGCCAGCAGCGTAGCAGGGGGATACCACTCCTACGAGCAGTACTTC | CASSVAGGYHSYEQYF
TRBD2 | TRBJ2-7 | TRBV5-6 | - | TGTGCCAGCAGCTTTCCTAGCGGGGGGGCCTACGAGCAGTACTTC | CASSFPSGGAYEQYF
- | TRBJ1-1 | TRBV7-2 | - | TGTGCCAGCAGCTTATCGGGGTTTGAAGCTTTCTTT | CASSLSGFEAFF
TRBD1 | TRBJ1-2 | TRBV11-2 | - | TGTGCCAGCAGCTTAGATCAGATTAGGACAGGGGGCGTCGGCTACACCTTC | CASSLDQIRTGGVGYTF
- | TRBJ2-1 | TRBV4-3 | - | TGCGCCAGCAGCCAATATGTGGGGAGTGCGGGCTACAATGAGCAGTTCTTC | CASSQYVGSAGYNEQFF
- | TRBJ2-7 | TRBV18 | - | TGTGCCAGCTCACCGCGGGTCTCCGGACCTTACTACGAGCAGTACTTC | CASSPRVSGPYYEQYF
- | TRBJ2-7 | TRBV16 | - | TGTGCCAGCAGCCAAGGCAGGGCCCAAGTGGGTTACGAGCAGTACTTC | CASSQGRAQVGYEQYF
- | TRBJ1-2 | TRBV28 | - | TGTGCCAGCAGCTTAGGACAGCGGGGGGGTGGCTACACCTTC | CASSLGQRGGGYTF
TRBD2 | TRBJ2-1 | TRBV15 | - | TGTGCCACCAGCGGACCGGGACTAGCGGGAGTTGAGCAGTTCTTC | CATSGPGLAGVEQFF
- | TRBJ2-2 | TRBV9 | few | TGTGCCAGCAGCTTTACCGGGTCTGAAACCGGGGAGCTGTTTTTT | CASSFTGSETGELFF
- | TRBJ1-1 | TRBV9 | - | TGTGCCAGCAGCGTAGTGATAGAATCTGAAGCTTTCTTT | CASSVVIESEAFF
- | TRBJ2-3 | TRBV5-1 | - | TGCGCCAGCAGCATCCAGGGAAGTGGGACAGATACGCAGTATTTT | CASSIQGSGTDTQYF
TRBD2 | TRBJ2-3 | TRBV30 | - | TGTGCCTGGAGTGTAGTGGGGGGGGATACGCAGTATTTT | CAWSVVGGDTQYF